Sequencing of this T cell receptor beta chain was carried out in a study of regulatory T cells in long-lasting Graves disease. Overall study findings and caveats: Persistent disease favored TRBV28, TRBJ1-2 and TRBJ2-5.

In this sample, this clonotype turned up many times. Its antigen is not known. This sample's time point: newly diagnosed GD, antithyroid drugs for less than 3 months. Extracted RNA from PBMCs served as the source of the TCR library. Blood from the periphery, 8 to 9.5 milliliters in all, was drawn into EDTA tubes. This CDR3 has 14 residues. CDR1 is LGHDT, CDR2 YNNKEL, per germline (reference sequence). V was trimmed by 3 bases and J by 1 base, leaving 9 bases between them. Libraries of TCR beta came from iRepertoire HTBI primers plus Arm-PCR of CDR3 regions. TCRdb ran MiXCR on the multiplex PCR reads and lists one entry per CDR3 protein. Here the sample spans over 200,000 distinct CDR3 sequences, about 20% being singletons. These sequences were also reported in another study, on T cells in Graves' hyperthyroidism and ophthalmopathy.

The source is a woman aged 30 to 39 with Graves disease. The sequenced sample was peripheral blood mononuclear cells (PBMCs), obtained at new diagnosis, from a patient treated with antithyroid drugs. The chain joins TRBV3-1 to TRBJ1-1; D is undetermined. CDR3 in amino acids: CASSHFTGNTEAFF. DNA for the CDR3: TGTGCCAGCAGCCATTTCACCGGGAACACTGAAGCTTTCTTT.